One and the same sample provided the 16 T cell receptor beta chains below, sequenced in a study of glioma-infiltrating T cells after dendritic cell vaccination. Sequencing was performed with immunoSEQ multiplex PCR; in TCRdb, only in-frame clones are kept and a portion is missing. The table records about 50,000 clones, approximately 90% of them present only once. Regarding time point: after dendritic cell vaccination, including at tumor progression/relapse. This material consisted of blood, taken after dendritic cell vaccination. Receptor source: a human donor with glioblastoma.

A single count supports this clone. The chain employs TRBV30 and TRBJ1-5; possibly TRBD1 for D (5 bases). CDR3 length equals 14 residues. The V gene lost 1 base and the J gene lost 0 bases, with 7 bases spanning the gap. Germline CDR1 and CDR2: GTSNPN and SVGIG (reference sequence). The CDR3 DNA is TGTGCCTGGAGTGCGACAGATAGCAATCAGCCCCAGCATTTT. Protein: CAWSATDSNQPQHF.

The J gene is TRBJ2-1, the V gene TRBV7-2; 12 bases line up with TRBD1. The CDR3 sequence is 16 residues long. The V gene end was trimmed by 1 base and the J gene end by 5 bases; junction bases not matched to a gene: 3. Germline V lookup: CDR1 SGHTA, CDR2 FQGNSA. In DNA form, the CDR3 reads TGTGCCAGCAGCTTAGTCGGGACAGGGGGCCACAATGAGCAGTTCTTC. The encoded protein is CASSLVGTGGHNEQFF. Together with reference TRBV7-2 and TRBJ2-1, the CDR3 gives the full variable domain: GAGVSQSPSNKVTEKGKDVELRCDPISGHTALYWYRQSLGQGLEFLIYFQGNSAPDKSGLPSDRFSAERTGGSVSTLTIQRTQQEDSAVYLCASSLVGTGGHNEQFFGPGTRLTVL.

The CDR3 nucleotides are TGTGCCAGCCATAAAGAGTTCAGGGGGCTTGATCAGCCCCAGCATTTT. Its protein product is CASHKEFRGLDQPQHF. The V gene is TRBV28, the J gene TRBJ1-5; 8 nucleotides agree with TRBD1. Germline-derived CDR1 and CDR2 are MDHEN and SYDVKM. Trimming took 8 bases from V and 5 from J; bases not matched to a gene: 14. The CDR3 covers 16 residues. Full variable domain (missing parts from reference TRBV28 and TRBJ1-5): DVKVTQSSRYLVKRTGEKVFLECVQDMDHENMFWYRQDPGLGLRLIYFSYDVKMKEKGDIPEGYSVSREKKERFSLILESASTNQTSMYLCASHKEFRGLDQPQHFGDGTRLSIL.

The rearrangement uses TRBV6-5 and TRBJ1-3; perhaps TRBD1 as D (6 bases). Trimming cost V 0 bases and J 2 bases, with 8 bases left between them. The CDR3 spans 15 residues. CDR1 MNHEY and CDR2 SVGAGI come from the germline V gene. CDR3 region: CASSYSTGPGNTIYF. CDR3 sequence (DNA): TGTGCCAGCAGTTACTCAACAGGGCCTGGAAACACCATATATTTT.

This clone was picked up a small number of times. CDR3 residues: CASSTSGSSYNEQFF. As DNA, the CDR3 is TGTGCCAGCAGTACTAGCGGGAGCTCCTACAATGAGCAGTTCTTC. The gene calls are TRBV6-5 and TRBJ2-1; TRBD2 matches at 11 bases. This CDR3 has 15 residues. J gave up 0 bases and V 5 bases, and 0 bases lay outside the gene matches. Per the germline V gene, CDR1 is MNHEY and CDR2 is SVGAGI.

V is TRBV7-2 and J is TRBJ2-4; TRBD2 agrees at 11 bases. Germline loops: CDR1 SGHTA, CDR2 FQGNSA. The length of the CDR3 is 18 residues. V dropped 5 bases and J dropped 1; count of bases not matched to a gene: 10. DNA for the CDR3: TGTGCCAGCAGCAACACTCACCCTAGCGGGAGGGCCAAAAACATTCAGTACTTC. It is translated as CASSNTHPSGRAKNIQYF.

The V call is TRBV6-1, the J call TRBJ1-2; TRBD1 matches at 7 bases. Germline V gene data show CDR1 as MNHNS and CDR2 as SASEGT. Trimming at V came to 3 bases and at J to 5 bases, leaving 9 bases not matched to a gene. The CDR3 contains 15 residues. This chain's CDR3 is CASSETGQGVYGYTF. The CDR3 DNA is TGTGCCAGCAGTGAGACAGGGCAGGGGGTATATGGCTACACCTTC.

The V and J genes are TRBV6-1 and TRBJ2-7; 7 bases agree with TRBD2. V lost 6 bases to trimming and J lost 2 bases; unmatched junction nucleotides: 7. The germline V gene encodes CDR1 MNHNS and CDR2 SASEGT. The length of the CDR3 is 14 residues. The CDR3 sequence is CASRMGGFPYEQYF. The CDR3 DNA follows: TGTGCCAGCAGGATGGGGGGGTTCCCCTACGAGCAGTACTTC.

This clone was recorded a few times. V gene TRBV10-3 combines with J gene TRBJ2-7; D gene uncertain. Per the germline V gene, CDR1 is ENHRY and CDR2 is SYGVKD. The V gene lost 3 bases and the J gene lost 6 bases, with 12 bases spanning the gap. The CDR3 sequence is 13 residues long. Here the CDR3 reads CAISDTSRSEQYF. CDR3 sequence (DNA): TGTGCCATCAGTGATACGTCTCGCAGCGAGCAGTACTTC.

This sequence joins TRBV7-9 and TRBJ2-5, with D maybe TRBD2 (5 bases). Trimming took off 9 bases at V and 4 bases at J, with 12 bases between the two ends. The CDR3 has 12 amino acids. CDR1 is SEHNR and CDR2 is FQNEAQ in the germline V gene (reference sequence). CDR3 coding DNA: TGTGCCAGTGGGCTAGGGAGAGAGACCCAGTACTTC. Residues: CASGLGRETQYF. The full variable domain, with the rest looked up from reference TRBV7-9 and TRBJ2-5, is DTGVSQNPRHKITKRGQNVTFRCDPISEHNRLYWYRQTLGQGPEFLTYFQNEAQLEKSRLLSDRFSAERPKGSFSTLEIQRTEQGDSAMYLCASGLGRETQYFGPGTRLLVL.

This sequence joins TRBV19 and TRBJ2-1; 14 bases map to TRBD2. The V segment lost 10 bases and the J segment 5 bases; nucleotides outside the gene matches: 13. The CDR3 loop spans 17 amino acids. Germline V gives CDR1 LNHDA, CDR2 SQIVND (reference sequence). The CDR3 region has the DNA TGTGCCACCGGGGGACTAGCGGGAGTTGCTTCCCACAATGAGCAGTTCTTC. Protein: CATGGLAGVASHNEQFF.

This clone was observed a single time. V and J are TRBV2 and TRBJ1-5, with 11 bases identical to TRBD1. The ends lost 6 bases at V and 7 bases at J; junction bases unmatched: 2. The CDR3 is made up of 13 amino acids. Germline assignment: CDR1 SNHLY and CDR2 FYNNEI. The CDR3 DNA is TGTGCCAGCAGGTGGACAGGGGGCCAGCCCCAGCATTTT. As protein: CASRWTGGQPQHF.

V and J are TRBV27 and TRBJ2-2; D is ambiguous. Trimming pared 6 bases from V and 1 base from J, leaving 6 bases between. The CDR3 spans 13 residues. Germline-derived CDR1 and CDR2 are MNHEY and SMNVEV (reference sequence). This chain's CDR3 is CASRNRNTGELFF. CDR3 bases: TGTGCCAGCAGAAATAGGAACACCGGGGAGCTGTTTTTT.

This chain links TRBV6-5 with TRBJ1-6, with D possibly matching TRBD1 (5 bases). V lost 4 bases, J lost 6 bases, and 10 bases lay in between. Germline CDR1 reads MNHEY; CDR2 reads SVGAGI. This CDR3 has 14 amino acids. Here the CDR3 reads CASSFSQGNSPLHF. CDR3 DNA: TGTGCCAGCAGTTTTTCGCAGGGTAATTCACCCCTCCACTTT.

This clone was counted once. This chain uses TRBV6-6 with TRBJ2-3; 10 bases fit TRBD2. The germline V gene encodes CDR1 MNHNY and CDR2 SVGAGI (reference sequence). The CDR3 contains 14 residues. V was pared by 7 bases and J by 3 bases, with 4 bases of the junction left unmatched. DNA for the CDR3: TGTGCCAGCACCGGGACTAGCGAAACAGATACGCAGTATTTT. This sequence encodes CASTGTSETDTQYF.

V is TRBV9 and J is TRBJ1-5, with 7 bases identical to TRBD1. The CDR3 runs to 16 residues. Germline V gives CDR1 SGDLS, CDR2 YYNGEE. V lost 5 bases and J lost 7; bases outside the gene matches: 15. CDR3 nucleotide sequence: TGTGCCAGCAGTGCCGATATAGGGGGCGCGGGACAGCCCCAGCATTTT. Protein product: CASSADIGGAGQPQHF.